The 24 T cell receptor beta chains below all came from one sample that was sequenced in a study of cytomegalovirus exposure and HLA in healthy donors (dated by TCRdb to about 2017). Libraries were prepared through the immunoSEQ multiplex PCR assay. TCRdb obtained this table from immuneACCESS and retained in-frame rearrangements with V and J assigned. These tables miss some clones; where compared with another copy, unresolved V genes account for less than half of the shortfall, and the remainder is unexplained. For this sample the table gives about 130,000 clones, of which over 85% were detected only once. Jointly, the top ten make up around 3.1% of the sample. The sequenced material came from PBMCs. Receptor source: a man aged 25 to 40 in good health and CMV-seronegative.

The V call is TRBV27, the J call TRBJ2-5; possibly TRBD2 for D (6 bases). Trimming left V 5 bases short and J 4 bases short, with 14 bases between. The germline V gene has CDR1 MNHEY and CDR2 SMNVEV (reference sequence). The CDR3 length is 14 residues. CDR3 in amino acids: CASSPKGGRETQYF. DNA of the CDR3: TGTGCCAGCAGTCCAAAAGGAGGGAGAGAGACCCAGTACTTC.

J is TRBJ1-5 and V is TRBV7-9, with 8 bases matching TRBD1. J gave up 3 bases and V 2 bases, and 6 bases lay outside the gene matches. The CDR3 consists of 16 residues. Germline loops: CDR1 SEHNR, CDR2 FQNEAQ (reference sequence). For the CDR3, the DNA is TGTGCCAGCAGCTTAACCGGGACAGGAGTCAATCAGCCCCAGCATTTT. This sequence encodes CASSLTGTGVNQPQHF.

The chain combines TRBV19 with TRBJ1-2; D may be TRBD1 (5 bases). The CDR3 has 14 amino acids. Germline V gene sequence: CDR1 LNHDA, CDR2 SQIVND (reference sequence). V lost 6 bases, J lost 5 bases, and 16 bases lay in between. The CDR3 sequence: CASRPDRVGYGYTF. Written as DNA, the CDR3 is TGTGCCAGTAGACCCGACAGAGTCGGGTATGGCTACACCTTC. Variable domain in full (rest from reference TRBV19 and TRBJ1-2): DGGITQSPKYLFRKEGQNVTLSCEQNLNHDAMYWYRQDPGQGLRLIYYSQIVNDFQKGDIAEGYSVSREKKESFPLTVTSAQKNPTAFYLCASRPDRVGYGYTFGSGTRLTVV.

The gene calls are TRBV18 and TRBJ1-4; D not certain. The CDR3 covers 14 residues. Between the trimmed V and J ends, which lost 8 bases and 4 bases, there was a span of 14 bases. Germline CDR1 is KGHSH and CDR2 is LQKENI. The CDR3: CASGEVRNNEKLFF. The DNA of the CDR3 is TGTGCCAGCGGGGAGGTCAGAAATAATGAAAAACTGTTTTTT.

The chain has TRBV18 and TRBJ1-1; the match to TRBD1 covers 7 bases. The CDR3 has 15 amino acids. Looked up from germline, CDR1 is KGHSH and CDR2 is LQKENI. The V gene end was trimmed by 3 bases and the J gene end by 5 bases; junction bases not matched to a gene: 9. The CDR3 protein is CASSPSSTGWTEAFF. Written as DNA, the CDR3 is TGTGCCAGCTCACCTAGCTCGACAGGGTGGACTGAAGCTTTCTTT.

The V and J genes are TRBV5-1 and TRBJ1-1; D gene uncertain. Germline-derived CDR1 and CDR2 are SGHRS and YFSETQ. Trimming pared 0 bases from V and 1 base from J, leaving 7 bases between. This CDR3 contains 14 residues. The CDR3 spells CASSLDRPNTEAFF. DNA of the CDR3: TGCGCCAGCAGCTTGGACAGACCGAACACTGAAGCTTTCTTT.

The chain uses TRBV29-1 and TRBJ2-7, with D possibly matching TRBD1 (5 bases). This CDR3 has 11 amino acids. V was shortened by 6 bases and J by 7 bases, with 13 bases between the two germline ends. Germline V lookup: CDR1 SQVTM, CDR2 ANQGSEA. The CDR3 coding sequence is TGCAGCGTCGCCCAGGGTGGGGAGCAGTACTTC. This encodes CSVAQGGEQYF.

The chain recombines TRBV4-1 with TRBJ1-1; D remains unclear. The V end was cut by 1 base, the J end by 2 bases, with 5 bases between. Germline-derived CDR1 and CDR2 are MGHRA and YSYEKL. The CDR3 spans 13 residues. The CDR3 DNA sequence: TGCGCCAGCAGCCAAGTACACAACACTGAAGCTTTCTTT. As protein: CASSQVHNTEAFF.

The chain has TRBV28 and TRBJ1-1; maybe TRBD1 (5 bases). The germline V and J ends were trimmed by 6 bases and 1 base, with 12 bases remaining between them. The CDR3 runs to 14 residues. Germline V lookup: CDR1 MDHEN, CDR2 SYDVKM. CDR3 sequence (DNA): TGTGCCAGCAGCCTTGGACACTCGAACACTGAAGCTTTCTTT. This translates into CASSLGHSNTEAFF.

J is TRBJ2-7 and V is TRBV7-9; the match to TRBD2 covers 10 bases. CDR1 and CDR2 from the germline V gene are SEHNR and FQNEAQ (reference sequence). The CDR3 sequence is 13 residues long. Unmatched junction bases numbered 4, after V lost 5 bases and J lost 6 bases. CDR3 DNA sequence: TGTGCCAGCAGCCTTAGCGGGGGGAGCGAGCAGTACTTC. It is translated as CASSLSGGSEQYF.

Worth noting for this clone: This CDR3 is also generated by other DNA sequences in the sample. The V and J genes are TRBV7-9 and TRBJ2-7; possible D gene TRBD1, 6 bases. Germline lookup yields CDR1 SEHNR and CDR2 FQNEAQ (reference sequence). This CDR3 is built from 13 residues. Trimming took 5 bases from V and 1 from J, leaving 9 bases between them. The CDR3 protein is CASSPTGSYEQYF. CDR3 DNA: TGTGCCAGCAGCCCGACAGGTTCCTACGAGCAGTACTTC.

This clone came up once. The chain links TRBV18 to TRBJ2-3; TRBD2 agrees at 16 bases. The CDR3 covers 17 residues. V lost 0 bases, J lost 4 bases, and 1 base stayed unmatched. The germline gives CDR1 KGHSH, CDR2 LQKENI. Here the CDR3 DNA reads TGTGCCAGCTCACCACCGGGACTAGCGGGGGGGCCAGATACGCAGTATTTT. Its translation: CASSPPGLAGGPDTQYF.

This clone has a single count. The chain recombines TRBV5-4 with TRBJ2-1; 11 nucleotides line up with TRBD1. Germline CDR1 is SGHNT and CDR2 is YYREEE (reference sequence). V was clipped by 4 bases and J by 3 bases; unmatched bases: 6. The CDR3 totals 16 residues. The CDR3 sequence: CASSPGGQGGYNEQFF. The CDR3 DNA reads as TGTGCCAGCAGCCCGGGGGGACAGGGGGGCTACAATGAGCAGTTCTTC.

The J gene is TRBJ1-3, the V gene TRBV10-3; a possible D gene is TRBD1 (5 bases). Germline CDR1 reads ENHRY; CDR2 reads SYGVKD. The CDR3 runs to 13 residues. V was clipped by 11 bases and J by 0 bases, with 11 bases between them. CDR3 bases: TGTGCCCGACAGCGTACCTCTGGAAACACCATATATTTT. It yields the protein CARQRTSGNTIYF.

V gene TRBV5-1 combines with J gene TRBJ2-5, with 10 positions matching TRBD1. Germline V CDR1 and CDR2: SGHRS, YFSETQ. After removal of 5 bases from V and 4 bases from J, the junction contained 8 bases not matched to a gene. The CDR3 loop spans 15 amino acids. The CDR3 sequence: CASSSRTGGVETQYF. DNA of the CDR3: TGCGCCAGCAGTTCCCGGACAGGGGGGGTAGAGACCCAGTACTTC.

The J gene is TRBJ2-2, the V gene TRBV6-1, with D perhaps matching TRBD2 (5 bases). This CDR3 has 14 residues. V lost 3 bases, J lost 6 bases, and 11 bases lay in between. The germline CDR1 and CDR2 sequences are MNHNS and SASEGT. The CDR3 is CASSEGIGAGELFF. In DNA form, the CDR3 reads TGTGCCAGCAGTGAGGGCATCGGGGCCGGGGAGCTGTTTTTT.

The chain combines TRBV9 with TRBJ2-2; D is uncertain. V lost 4 bases and J lost 5, with 9 bases in between. CDR3 length equals 13 residues. Germline V lookup: CDR1 SGDLS, CDR2 YYNGEE. The CDR3 loop reads CASSLRSTGELFF. The CDR3 DNA is TGTGCCAGCAGCTTACGCAGTACCGGGGAGCTGTTTTTT.

This rearrangement joins TRBV7-5 to TRBJ2-7; no DNA check was done on the table's D call, TRBD2. TRBV7-5 is a pseudogene segment. This CDR3 region has 11 residues. CDR3 DNA sequence: TGTGCCAGAAGCGTACTCTACGAGCAGTACTTC. Protein product: CARSVLYEQYF.

V usage is TRBV6-4 and J usage is TRBJ1-1; TRBD1 is a possible D gene (6 bases). The germline V and J ends were trimmed by 4 bases and 6 bases, with 21 bases remaining between them. The CDR3 runs 16 residues. Germline values: CDR1 MRHNA, CDR2 SNTAGT. Here the CDR3 reads CASSGVGKRGWPEAFF. The CDR3, as DNA: TGTGCCAGCAGTGGTGTTGGGAAGAGGGGGTGGCCTGAAGCTTTCTTT.

V and J are TRBV5-1 and TRBJ2-4, with D perhaps matching TRBD1 (6 bases). Germline V gene sequence: CDR1 SGHRS, CDR2 YFSETQ. Trimming pared 0 bases from V and 0 bases from J, leaving 13 bases between. The length of the CDR3 is 17 residues. CDR3 protein: CASSLAWAGVAKNIQYF. DNA for the CDR3: TGCGCCAGCAGCTTGGCCTGGGCAGGGGTAGCCAAAAACATTCAGTACTTC.

This clone has a single count. This rearrangement joins TRBV13 to TRBJ2-7; 7 nucleotides match TRBD1. In germline, CDR1 is PRHDT, CDR2 FYEKMQ (reference sequence). With 0 bases clipped from V and 0 bases from J, the junction kept 2 bases outside the gene matches. This CDR3 has 15 residues. CDR3 residues: CASSLGGQASYEQYF. Here the CDR3 DNA reads TGTGCCAGCAGCTTAGGCGGACAGGCCTCCTACGAGCAGTACTTC.

V gene TRBV18 combines with J gene TRBJ1-5; D gene unclear. V was cut by 5 bases and J by 2 bases, with 7 bases left in between. The CDR3 contains 13 residues. Germline V gene sequence: CDR1 KGHSH, CDR2 LQKENI. DNA for the CDR3: TGTGCCAGCTCAGAGGGCCGCAATCAGCCCCAGCATTTT. Residues: CASSEGRNQPQHF.

This chain joins TRBV2 and TRBJ2-7; 7 positions agree with TRBD1. Germline lookup yields CDR1 SNHLY and CDR2 FYNNEI. The V and J ends lost 5 bases and 10 bases, in that order; junction bases with no gene match: 11. The CDR3 extends over 13 amino acids. Here the CDR3 reads CASSPWTGLGQYF. CDR3 in DNA: TGTGCCAGCAGTCCCTGGACAGGCTTGGGACAGTACTTC.

This clone was picked up a small number of times. The gene calls are TRBV5-4 and TRBJ1-4; 7 positions agree with TRBD1. The CDR3 spans 14 residues. V shed 4 bases, J shed 4 bases, and the junction held 4 bases outside the gene matches. Germline V gene lookup returns CDR1 SGHNT and CDR2 YYREEE (reference sequence). CDR3 region: CASSKTGRNEKLFF. The CDR3 bases are TGTGCCAGCAGCAAGACAGGGCGTAATGAAAAACTGTTTTTT.